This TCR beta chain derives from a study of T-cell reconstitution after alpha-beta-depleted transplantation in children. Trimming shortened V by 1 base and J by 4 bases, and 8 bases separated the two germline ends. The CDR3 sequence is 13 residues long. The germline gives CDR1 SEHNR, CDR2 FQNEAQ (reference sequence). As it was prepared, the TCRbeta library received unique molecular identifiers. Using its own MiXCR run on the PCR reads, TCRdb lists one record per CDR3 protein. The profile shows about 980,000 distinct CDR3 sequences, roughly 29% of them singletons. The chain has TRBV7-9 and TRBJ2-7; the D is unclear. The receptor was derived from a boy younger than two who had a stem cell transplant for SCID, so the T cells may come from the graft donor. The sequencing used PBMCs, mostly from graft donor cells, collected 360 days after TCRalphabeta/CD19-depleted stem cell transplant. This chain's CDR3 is CASSLVLGYEQYF. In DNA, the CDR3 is TGTGCCAGCAGCTTAGTCTTGGGATACGAGCAGTACTTC.